Presented here are 6 T cell receptor beta chains from one specimen sequenced in a study of control samples from healthy donors and cancer patients. Produced via immunoSEQ multiplex PCR; TCRdb's table is partial and in-frame only. Of 200,000 or so clones listed, 90% to 95% are singletons. Sequenced input: blood. Receptors were obtained from a man aged 30 to 45 in good health.

CDR3 DNA: TGTGCCAGTAGACAGTCGGGGCCCTCGGGACTACAAGAGACCCAGTACTTC. It codes for CASRQSGPSGLQETQYF. This chain uses TRBV19 with TRBJ2-5; TRBD2 aligns across 7 bases. CDR1 and CDR2 from the germline V gene are LNHDA and SQIVND (reference sequence). The CDR3 has 17 amino acids. V lost 6 bases, J lost 2 bases, and 15 bases stayed unmatched.

CDR3 DNA sequence: TGTGCCAGCAGCCAAGATATGGGTTCGCGAAACTATGGCTACACCTTC. Translation gives CASSQDMGSRNYGYTF. The gene calls are TRBV4-2 and TRBJ1-2; D uncertain. V lost 0 bases to trimming and J lost 2 bases, with 13 bases between them. The germline CDR1 and CDR2 sequences are LGHNA and YNFKEQ. The CDR3 extends over 16 amino acids.

The chain carries TRBV13 and TRBJ1-2, with a possible D match to TRBD1 (5 bases). Per the germline V gene, CDR1 is PRHDT and CDR2 is FYEKMQ (reference sequence). The CDR3 covers 16 residues. The V end lost 9 bases, the J end lost 4 bases, and 24 bases lay between the germline ends. In DNA, the CDR3 is TGTGCCAGTACCGTCGCCCTTGGGGGACGCGGCTATGGCTACACCTTC. It is translated as CASTVALGGRGYGYTF.

Written as DNA, the CDR3 is TGCACCAGCAGCCGGATTAAGATTGCCTTTTCTAGCGGGGGCCGGTACGAGCAGTACTTC. Its translation: CTSSRIKIAFSSGGRYEQYF. The chain joins TRBV1 to TRBJ2-7; TRBD2 reflects the table's D call only, with no check against the DNA. TRBV1 is classified as a pseudogene. The CDR3 contains 20 residues.

V and J are TRBV28 and TRBJ2-3; D may be TRBD2 (5 bases). CDR1 and CDR2 (germline): MDHEN, SYDVKM. The V end was cut by 2 bases, the J end by 1 base, with 13 bases between. The CDR3 length is 16 residues. The CDR3 coding sequence is TGTGCCAGCAGTTTAGGGTCCGGGGTTGGCACAGATACGCAGTATTTT. Translation gives CASSLGSGVGTDTQYF.

The V call is TRBV7-9, the J call TRBJ2-6; tentative D call: TRBD2 (5 bases). The CDR3 has 16 residues. V lost 1 base and J lost 0, with 7 bases in between. CDR1 SEHNR and CDR2 FQNEAQ come from the germline V gene (reference sequence). The DNA of the CDR3 is TGTGCCAGCAGCTTAGGCGAGGGCTCTGGGGCCAACGTCCTGACTTTC. Protein: CASSLGEGSGANVLTF.